The next 3 T cell receptor beta chains were all read from a single sample in a study of blood T cell repertoires in COVID-19 (dated by TCRdb to 2018 to 2020). The method behind the library was the immunoSEQ multiplex PCR assay. The table was pulled from immuneACCESS by TCRdb, which kept in-frame rearrangements only. Such tables lose some clones; where checked, under half of the loss comes from unresolved V genes, and the rest has no known cause. This sample has 200,000 to 250,000 clones in its table, and around four fifths of those were observed once. The ten largest clones take up about 20% of the sample. Sequencing was carried out using peripheral blood. Receptor source: a man under 40 with active or convalescent COVID-19.

Points on this clone: The same CDR3 arises from other DNA sequences in this sample as well. This chain links TRBV9 with TRBJ1-5; TRBD1 matches 9 bases. Germline-derived CDR1 and CDR2 are SGDLS and YYNGEE. Trimming took 0 bases from V and 2 from J; bases not matched to a gene: 0. The CDR3 length is 15 residues. The CDR3 reads CASSVGTGGNQPQHF. The CDR3 bases are TGTGCCAGCAGCGTAGGGACAGGGGGCAATCAGCCCCAGCATTTT.

The V call is TRBV6-5, the J call TRBJ1-2; 7 positions agree with TRBD1. V trimming: 6 bases; J trimming: 4 bases; junction bases outside the gene matches: 8. CDR3 size: 14 residues. Germline V gene sequence: CDR1 MNHEY, CDR2 SVGAGI. CDR3 region: CASRPRQGLYGYTF. The CDR3 coding sequence is TGTGCCAGCAGACCCCGACAGGGACTCTATGGCTACACCTTC.

This chain joins TRBV12-3 or TRBV12-4 and TRBJ1-1; 7 bases are a match to TRBD1. The CDR3 contains 13 residues. V lost 5 bases, J lost 5 bases, and 5 bases stayed unmatched. The CDR3, as DNA: TGTGCCAGCAGTAAACAGGGGAAGACTGAAGCTTTCTTT. This sequence encodes CASSKQGKTEAFF.